This TCR beta chain was found in a study of blood T cell repertoires in COVID-19. Germline V CDR1 and CDR2: SGHTA, FQGNSA. The CDR3 is 13 residues long. V was clipped by 2 bases and J by 6 bases, with 8 bases between them. Per the original methods: By means of reference gene primer amplification, nucleated cell counts were estimated. Generated by immunoSEQ multiplex PCR, the TCRdb table keeps only in-frame clones and is missing some. That table is the source of V, J and clone size, and D and trimming were worked out from the DNA. The table has tens of thousands of clones, roughly 81% seen once. The sequence derives from a woman aged 55-75 years with acute or convalescent COVID-19. This chain links TRBV7-2 with TRBJ2-1; D might be TRBD2 (5 bases). Sequenced sample: peripheral blood. The CDR3 here is CASSLPGSNEQFF. CDR3 nucleotides: TGTGCCAGCAGCTTACCGGGGTCCAATGAGCAGTTCTTC.